This paragraph reports one T cell receptor (beta chain). The target antigen is unknown. The source of the sample is a study of cytomegalovirus exposure and HLA in healthy donors. Per germline, CDR1 SGHRS and CDR2 YFSETQ. The CDR3 loop spans 13 amino acids. V gave up 4 bases and J gave up 10 bases; unmatched junction bases: 7. General study results and limits: A later analysis associated some 18,000 TCR beta sequences with HLA alleles at a 0.05 false discovery rate. CMV serostatus alone was available as immune exposure information. A later examination showed that TCR association rates differed by HLA locus, with DRB1 most and HLA-C fewest.

Primers included in the PCR were 60 Vbeta and 13 Jbeta primers. Clones were sequenced by immunoSEQ multiplex PCR, and TCRdb holds only the in-frame ones, with some missing. The sample consists of about 160,000 clones, 82% of them appearing once. This chain uses TRBV5-1 with TRBJ1-1; 10 bases are shared with TRBD1. Source material: PBMCs. This sequence was found in a girl between 10 and 17 years old in good health and CMV-seropositive. In DNA form, the CDR3 reads TGCGCCAGCAGCGGCCGGGACAGGGGATTAGCTTTCTTT. Residues: CASSGRDRGLAFF. The full variable domain, with the rest looked up from reference TRBV5-1 and TRBJ1-1, is KAGVTQTPRYLIKTRGQQVTLSCSPISGHRSVSWYQQTPGQGLQFLFEYFSETQRNKGNFPGRFSGRQFSNSRSEMNVSTLELGDSALYLCASSGRDRGLAFFGQGTRLTVV.